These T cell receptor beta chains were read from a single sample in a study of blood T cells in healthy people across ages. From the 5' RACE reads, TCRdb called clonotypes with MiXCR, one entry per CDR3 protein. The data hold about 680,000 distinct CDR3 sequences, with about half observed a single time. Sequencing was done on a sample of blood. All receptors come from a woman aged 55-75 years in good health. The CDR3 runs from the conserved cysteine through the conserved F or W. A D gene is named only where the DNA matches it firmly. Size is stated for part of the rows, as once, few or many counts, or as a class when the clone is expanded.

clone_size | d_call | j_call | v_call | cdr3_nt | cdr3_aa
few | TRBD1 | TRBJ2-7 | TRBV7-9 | TGTGCCAGCAGCGACGTTCAGATACAGGGGGAGGCCTACGAGCAGTACTTC | CASSDVQIQGEAYEQYF
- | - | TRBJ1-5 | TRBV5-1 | TGCGCCAGCAGCCCGGGCTGGAGTCAGAGGCCCCAGCATTTT | CASSPGWSQRPQHF
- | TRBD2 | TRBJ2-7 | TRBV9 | TGTGCCAGCAGTAAAAGCGGGAGCTCCTACAATGAGCAGTACTTC | CASSKSGSSYNEQYF
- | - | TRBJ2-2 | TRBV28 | TGTGCCAGCAGTCGAGGACCGTATACCGGGGAGCTGTTTTTT | CASSRGPYTGELFF
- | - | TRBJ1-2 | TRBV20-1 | TGCAGTGCTAGTATGGGAGGGTATGGCTACACCTTC | CSASMGGYGYTF
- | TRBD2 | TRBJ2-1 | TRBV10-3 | TGTGCCATCAGTACCGGGACTAGCGCCTACAATGAGCAGTTCTTC | CAISTGTSAYNEQFF
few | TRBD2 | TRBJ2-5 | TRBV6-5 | TGTGCCAGCAGTTACTCTCTAGCGGGAGTTCAGACCCAGTACTTC | CASSYSLAGVQTQYF
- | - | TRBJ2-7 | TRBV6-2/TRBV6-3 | TGTGCCAGCAGTGACGAGGACAGCTACGAGCAGTACTTC | CASSDEDSYEQYF
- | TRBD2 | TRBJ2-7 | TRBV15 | TGTGCCACCAGCAGGGGACTAAGCTCCTACAATGAGCAGTACTTC | CATSRGLSSYNEQYF
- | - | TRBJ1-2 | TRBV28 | TGTGCCAGCAGTACCTGGTTTGCGGGGGCGATAGGCTACACCTTC | CASSTWFAGAIGYTF
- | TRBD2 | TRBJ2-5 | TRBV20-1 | TGCAGTGCTAGTACAGCGGGAGGTGAGACCCAGTACTTC | CSASTAGGETQYF
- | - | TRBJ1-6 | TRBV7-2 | TGTGCCAGCAGGGAAGGACCGTTCAATTCACCCCCCCACTTT | CASREGPFNSPPHF
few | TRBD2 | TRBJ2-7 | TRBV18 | TGTGCCAGCTCACCACTTGCGGGAGATGCCTACGAGCAGTACTTC | CASSPLAGDAYEQYF
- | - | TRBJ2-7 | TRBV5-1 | TGCGCCAGCACCGCCGGCTTAGCGACCTGCGAGCAGTACTTC | CASTAGLATCEQYF
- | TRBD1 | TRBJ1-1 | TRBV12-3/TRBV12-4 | TGTGCCAGCAGGGGACAGCTGGCGGACACTGAAGCTTTCTTT | CASRGQLADTEAFF
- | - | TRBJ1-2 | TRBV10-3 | TGTGCCATCAGTGATGTGGCCGGGAACTACTATGGCTACACCTTC | CAISDVAGNYYGYTF
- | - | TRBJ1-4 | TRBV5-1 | TGCGCCAGCAGCTTGGATTCGGGAGACGATGAAAAACTGTTTTTT | CASSLDSGDDEKLFF
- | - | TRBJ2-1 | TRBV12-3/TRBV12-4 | TGTGCCAGCAGTCCGCCGAGCTCCTACAATGAGCAGTTCTTC | CASSPPSSYNEQFF
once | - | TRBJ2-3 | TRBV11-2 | TGTGCCAGCAGCTTAGTAGGGTATGGGCCAGATACGCAGTATTTT | CASSLVGYGPDTQYF
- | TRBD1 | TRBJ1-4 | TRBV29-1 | TGCAGGGACAGGGCGCGGCAGGAAAAACTGTTTTTT | CRDRARQEKLFF
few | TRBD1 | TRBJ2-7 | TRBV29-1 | TGCAGCGTGAGCCGGACAGGGGGCTGCGAGCAGTACTTC | CSVSRTGGCEQYF
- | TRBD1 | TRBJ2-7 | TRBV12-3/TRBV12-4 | TGTGCCAGCAGTTTTCGGCAGGGACAGAACGAGCAGTACTTC | CASSFRQGQNEQYF
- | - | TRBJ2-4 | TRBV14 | TGTGCCAGCAGCCAAGTCGGGATCCAGGGGAACATTCAGTACTTC | CASSQVGIQGNIQYF
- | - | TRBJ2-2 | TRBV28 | TGTGCCAGCAGTCCGCCCCACACCGGGGAGCTGTTTTTT | CASSPPHTGELFF
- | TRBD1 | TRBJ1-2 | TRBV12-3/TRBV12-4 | TGTGCCAGCAGTTTGACGGGACAGACATATGGCTACACCTTC | CASSLTGQTYGYTF
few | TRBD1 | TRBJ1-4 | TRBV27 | TGTGCCAGCAGTTTAAGGGGGCACGCAACTAATGAAAAACTGTTTTTT | CASSLRGHATNEKLFF